Following are 20 T cell receptor beta chains from one sample sequenced in a study of STAT5B mutations in CD4+ large granular lymphocyte leukemia. TCRdb's copy holds only in-frame clones and misses some; the assay was immunoSEQ multiplex PCR. This sample yields about 33,000 clones, of which 74% are seen a single time; roughly 0.3% belongs to the top ten. Sequences were obtained from CD4+ T cells from blood buffy coats. These receptors were collected from a human donor in good health.

The V gene is TRBV6-5, the J gene TRBJ1-2; no firm D call. V lost 0 bases, J lost 8 bases, and 13 bases lay in between. Germline-derived CDR1 and CDR2 are MNHEY and SVGAGI. The CDR3 consists of 14 residues. The DNA of the CDR3 is TGTGCCAGCAGTTACTCGAGGCAGGTTGACGGCTACACCTTC. Its translation is CASSYSRQVDGYTF.

This chain connects TRBV11-2 to TRBJ1-2; the D is unclear. Germline lookup yields CDR1 SGHAT and CDR2 FQNNGV. Trimming removed 5 bases at V and 1 base at J, with 23 bases between. The CDR3 is 18 residues long. CDR3 DNA: TGTGCCAGCAGCCTCAAAACTGCGGGAGTCCCGTTTAACTATGGCTACACCTTC. Translated, it gives CASSLKTAGVPFNYGYTF.

The chain recombines TRBV18 with TRBJ1-6; the D is unclear. Looked up from germline, CDR1 is KGHSH and CDR2 is LQKENI. Trimming removed 0 bases at V and 9 bases at J, with 9 bases between. The CDR3 totals 14 residues. The CDR3 bases are TGTGCCAGCTCACCACCGGAGATCGGTTCACCCCTCCACTTT. It translates to CASSPPEIGSPLHF.

The chain combines TRBV5-1 with TRBJ1-1, with D possibly being TRBD1 (6 bases). V was pared by 2 bases and J by 5 bases, with 16 bases between. In germline, CDR1 is SGHRS, CDR2 YFSETQ. The CDR3 is made up of 15 amino acids. CDR3 sequence: CASSFSGGAWTEAFF. DNA for the CDR3: TGCGCCAGCAGCTTCTCTGGGGGCGCCTGGACTGAAGCTTTCTTT.

Only one count was recorded for this clone. The chain is built from TRBV2 and TRBJ2-7; D is perhaps TRBD2 (5 bases). V lost 3 bases to trimming and J lost 8 bases, with 14 bases between them. This CDR3 region has 13 residues. Looked up from germline, CDR1 is SNHLY and CDR2 is FYNNEI. CDR3 residues: CASSDLEGTQQYF. DNA of the CDR3: TGTGCCAGCAGTGATCTTGAGGGCACCCAGCAGTACTTC.

The rearrangement uses TRBV5-1 and TRBJ1-6; TRBD1 aligns across 10 bases. The CDR3 spans 15 residues. Germline CDR1 and CDR2: SGHRS and YFSETQ. V shed 2 bases and J 8 bases; nucleotides not matched to a gene: 4. For the CDR3, the DNA is TGCGCCAGCAGCTTCGGGACAGGGGACGATTCACCCCTCCACTTT. As protein: CASSFGTGDDSPLHF.

V and J are TRBV2 and TRBJ2-7; no clear D. This CDR3 region has 13 residues. Trimming took off 5 bases at V and 3 bases at J, with 11 bases between the two ends. Per the germline V gene, CDR1 is SNHLY and CDR2 is FYNNEI. The CDR3 here is CASSWQVYYEQYF. CDR3 sequence (DNA): TGTGCCAGCAGTTGGCAGGTATACTACGAGCAGTACTTC.

This chain joins TRBV9 and TRBJ2-6; D is unclear. The CDR3 extends over 15 amino acids. The germline V gene encodes CDR1 SGDLS and CDR2 YYNGEE. With 0 bases removed from V and 5 bases from J, the gap between germline ends came to 9 bases. The CDR3 sequence is CASSVDLTRANVLTF. The CDR3 bases are TGTGCCAGCAGCGTAGATCTAACTCGGGCCAACGTCCTGACTTTC.

The CDR3 region is CASSSGRGTDTQYF. CDR3 nucleotides: TGTGCCAGCAGTTCGGGACGGGGCACAGATACGCAGTATTTT. This rearrangement joins TRBV7-3 to TRBJ2-3; D may be TRBD1 or TRBD2 (5 bases each). Between the trimmed V and J ends, which lost 6 bases and 1 base, there was a span of 11 bases. Per germline, CDR1 SGHTA and CDR2 FQGTGA. The CDR3 is 14 residues long.

The gene calls are TRBV5-4 and TRBJ1-3; D gene unclear. V dropped 0 bases and J dropped 2 bases, with 0 bases sitting between them. From germline, CDR1 is SGHNT and CDR2 YYREEE (reference sequence). The CDR3 is made up of 12 amino acids. This CDR3 is CASSLAGNTIYF. The CDR3 DNA sequence: TGTGCCAGCAGCTTGGCTGGAAACACCATATATTTT.

V usage is TRBV6-6 and J usage is TRBJ1-6, with D uncertain. The ends were cut back, 2 bases at V and 0 bases at J, with 8 bases in the middle. There are 16 residues in the CDR3. Germline-derived CDR1 and CDR2 are MNHNY and SVGAGI (reference sequence). The CDR3 loop reads CASSYAWGSYNSPLHF. The DNA for the CDR3 is TGTGCCAGCAGTTACGCATGGGGCTCCTATAATTCACCCCTCCACTTT.

The chain recombines TRBV6-1 with TRBJ1-5, with D maybe TRBD1 (6 bases). This CDR3 contains 13 residues. Germline assignment: CDR1 MNHNS and CDR2 SASEGT. Trimming took off 1 base at V and 11 bases at J, with 12 bases between the two ends. The CDR3 spells CASSEERDMAQHF. DNA for the CDR3: TGTGCCAGCAGTGAAGAAAGGGACATGGCCCAGCATTTT.

V usage is TRBV11-2 and J usage is TRBJ2-5; the D is unclear. The V gene lost 4 bases and the J gene lost 5 bases, with 11 bases spanning the gap. CDR3 size: 13 residues. Germline lookup yields CDR1 SGHAT and CDR2 FQNNGV. Here the CDR3 reads CASSSSLGETQYF. CDR3 sequence (DNA): TGTGCCAGCAGCTCCTCCCTGGGGGAGACCCAGTACTTC.

V usage is TRBV7-8 and J usage is TRBJ2-1; tentative D call: TRBD2 (6 bases). The germline V and J ends were trimmed by 5 bases and 0 bases, with 14 bases remaining between them. The CDR3 sequence is 16 residues long. Germline V lookup: CDR1 SGHVS, CDR2 FQNEAQ. DNA for the CDR3: TGTGCCAGCAGCCTTTTAGCGGCGAGCTCCTACAATGAGCAGTTCTTC. Translating it yields CASSLLAASSYNEQFF.

The rearrangement uses TRBV27 and TRBJ2-7; 8 bases agree with TRBD1. From germline, CDR1 is MNHEY and CDR2 SMNVEV (reference sequence). CDR3 size: 14 residues. The V segment lost 5 bases and the J segment 3 bases; nucleotides outside the gene matches: 6. CDR3 coding DNA: TGTGCCAGCAGTCTAGACAGGGGAGGCTACGAGCAGTACTTC. It encodes CASSLDRGGYEQYF.

V gene TRBV5-1 combines with J gene TRBJ2-5; 10 positions match TRBD1. This CDR3 spans 15 amino acids. The germline V gene encodes CDR1 SGHRS and CDR2 YFSETQ. The V and J ends lost 4 bases and 4 bases, in that order; junction bases with no gene match: 7. CDR3: CASSEGTGVLETQYF. The CDR3 coding sequence is TGCGCCAGCAGCGAAGGGACAGGGGTGTTAGAGACCCAGTACTTC.

The chain couples TRBV19 to TRBJ1-5; D gene uncertain. The germline CDR1 and CDR2 sequences are LNHDA and SQIVND (reference sequence). CDR3 size: 13 residues. V shed 5 bases and J shed 5 bases, with 10 bases lying between them. In DNA form, the CDR3 reads TGTGCCAGTAGTCCTCTCCCTCATCAGCCCCAGCATTTT. It is translated as CASSPLPHQPQHF.

This chain links TRBV7-6 with TRBJ2-7; D is possibly TRBD1 (5 bases). The CDR3 sequence is 13 residues long. CDR1 SGHVS and CDR2 FNYEAQ come from the germline V gene. The ends were cut back, 2 bases at V and 6 bases at J, with 11 bases in the middle. Here the CDR3 DNA reads TGTGCCAGCAGCTTAATGGGGCCTGGCGAGCAGTACTTC. Amino acid sequence: CASSLMGPGEQYF.

This chain joins TRBV19 and TRBJ1-2; D uncertain. The CDR3 runs to 15 residues. From germline, CDR1 is LNHDA and CDR2 SQIVND (reference sequence). V dropped 9 bases and J dropped 0 bases, with 17 bases sitting between them. The CDR3 nucleotides are TGTGCCAGCCGGACTGCCACGGTGGCTAACTATGGCTACACCTTC. Protein: CASRTATVANYGYTF.

V usage is TRBV7-2 and J usage is TRBJ1-1; D ambiguous. Trimming took off 5 bases at V and 10 bases at J, with 17 bases between the two ends. CDR3 length: 13 residues. Per germline, CDR1 SGHTA and CDR2 FQGNSA. As DNA, the CDR3 is TGTGCCAGCAGCCCCCCGGGCTCTTCAATAGCTTTCTTT. It codes for CASSPPGSSIAFF.